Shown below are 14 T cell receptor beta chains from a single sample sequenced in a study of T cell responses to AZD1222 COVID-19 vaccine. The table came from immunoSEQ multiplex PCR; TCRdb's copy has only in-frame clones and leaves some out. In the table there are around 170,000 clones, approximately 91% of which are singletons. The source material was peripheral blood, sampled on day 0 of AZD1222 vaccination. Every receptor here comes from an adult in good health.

CDR3 sequence: CSYSGTDYGYTF. The CDR3 nucleotides are TGCAGTTACTCCGGGACAGACTATGGCTACACCTTC. The J gene is TRBJ1-2, the V gene TRBV29-1; 7 bases are shared with TRBD1. Looked up from germline, CDR1 is SQVTM and CDR2 is ANQGSEA. The CDR3 totals 12 residues. Supplemented by reference TRBV29-1 and TRBJ1-2, the full variable domain reads SAVISQKPSRDICQRGTSLTIQCQVDSQVTMMFWYRQQPGQSLTLIATANQGSEATYESGFVIDKFPISRPNLTFSTLTVSNMSPEDSSIYLCSYSGTDYGYTFGSGTRLTVV.

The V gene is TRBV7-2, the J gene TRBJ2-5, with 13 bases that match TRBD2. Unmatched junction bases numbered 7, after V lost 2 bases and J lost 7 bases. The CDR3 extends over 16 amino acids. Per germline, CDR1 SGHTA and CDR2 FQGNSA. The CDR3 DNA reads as TGTGCCAGCAGCTTAAGTCCTCGACTAGCGGGGGGGACCCAGTACTTC. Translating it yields CASSLSPRLAGGTQYF.

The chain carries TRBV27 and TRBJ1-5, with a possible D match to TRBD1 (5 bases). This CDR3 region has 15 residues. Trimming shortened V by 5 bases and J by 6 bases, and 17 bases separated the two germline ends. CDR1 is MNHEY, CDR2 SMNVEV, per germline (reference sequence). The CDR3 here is CASSQRLGGRQPQHF. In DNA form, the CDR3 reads TGTGCCAGCAGTCAGAGGTTGGGGGGTCGTCAGCCCCAGCATTTT.

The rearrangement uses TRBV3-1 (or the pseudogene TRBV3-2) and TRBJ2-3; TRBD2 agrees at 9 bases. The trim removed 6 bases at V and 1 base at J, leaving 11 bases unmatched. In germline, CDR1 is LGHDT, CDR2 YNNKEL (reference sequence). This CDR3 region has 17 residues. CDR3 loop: CASSQNRLAGGTDTQYF. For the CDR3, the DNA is TGTGCCAGCAGTCAGAACAGATTAGCGGGGGGCACAGATACGCAGTATTTT.

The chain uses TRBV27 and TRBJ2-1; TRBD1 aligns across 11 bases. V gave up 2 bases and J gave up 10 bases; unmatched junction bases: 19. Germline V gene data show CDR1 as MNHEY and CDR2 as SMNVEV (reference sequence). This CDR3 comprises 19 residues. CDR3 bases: TGTGCCAGCAGTTTACGCGGACAGGGGGCCCCCGGACCCACAGGAGAGCAGTTCTTC. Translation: CASSLRGQGAPGPTGEQFF.

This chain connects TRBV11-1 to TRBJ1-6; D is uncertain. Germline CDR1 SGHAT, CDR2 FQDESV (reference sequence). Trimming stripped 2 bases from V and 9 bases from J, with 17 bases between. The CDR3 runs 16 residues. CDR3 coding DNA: TGTGCCAGCAGCTTAAAGCCCGCGGGAGGAGGTTCACCCCTCCACTTT. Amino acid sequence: CASSLKPAGGGSPLHF.

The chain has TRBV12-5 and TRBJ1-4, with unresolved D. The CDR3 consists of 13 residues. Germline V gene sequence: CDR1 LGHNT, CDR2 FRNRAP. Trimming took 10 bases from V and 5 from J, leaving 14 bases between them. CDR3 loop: CATREGSNEKLFF. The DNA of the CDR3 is TGTGCTACAAGAGAGGGATCGAATGAAAAACTGTTTTTT.

CDR3 amino acids: CASNGQVNTEAFF. CDR3 in DNA: TGTGCCAGCAACGGACAAGTGAACACTGAAGCTTTCTTT. The chain is built from TRBV6-5 and TRBJ1-1; weak D call: TRBD1 (5 bases). This CDR3 comprises 13 residues. Trimming took 7 bases from V and 0 from J, leaving 9 bases between them. Germline values: CDR1 MNHEY, CDR2 SVGAGI.

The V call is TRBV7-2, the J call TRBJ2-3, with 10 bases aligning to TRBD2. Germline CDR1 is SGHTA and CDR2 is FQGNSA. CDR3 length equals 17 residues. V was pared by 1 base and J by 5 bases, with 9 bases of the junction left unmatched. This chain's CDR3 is CASSLDPAGGLKDTQYF. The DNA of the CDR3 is TGTGCCAGCAGCTTAGATCCAGCGGGGGGGCTTAAAGATACGCAGTATTTT.

This chain's CDR3 is CASSWDRGGEKLFF. CDR3 DNA sequence: TGTGCCAGCAGTTGGGACAGGGGAGGTGAAAAACTGTTTTTT. J is TRBJ1-4 and V is TRBV6-5, with TRBD1 matching 10 bases. After removal of 4 bases from V and 7 bases from J, the junction contained 3 bases not matched to a gene. This CDR3 contains 14 residues. Germline V gene lookup returns CDR1 MNHEY and CDR2 SVGAGI.

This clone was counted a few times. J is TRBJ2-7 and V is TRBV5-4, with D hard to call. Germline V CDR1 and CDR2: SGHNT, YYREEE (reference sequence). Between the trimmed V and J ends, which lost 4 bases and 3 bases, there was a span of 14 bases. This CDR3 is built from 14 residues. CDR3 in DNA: TGTGCCAGCAGCCCGGGCGGCGCTGGCTACGAGCAGTACTTC. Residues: CASSPGGAGYEQYF.

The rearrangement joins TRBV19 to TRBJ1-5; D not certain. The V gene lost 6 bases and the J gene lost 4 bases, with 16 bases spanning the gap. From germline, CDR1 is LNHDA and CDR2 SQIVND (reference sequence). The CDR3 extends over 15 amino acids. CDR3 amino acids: CASSLSVQANQPQHF. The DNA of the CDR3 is TGTGCCAGTAGCCTGAGTGTGCAGGCGAATCAGCCCCAGCATTTT.

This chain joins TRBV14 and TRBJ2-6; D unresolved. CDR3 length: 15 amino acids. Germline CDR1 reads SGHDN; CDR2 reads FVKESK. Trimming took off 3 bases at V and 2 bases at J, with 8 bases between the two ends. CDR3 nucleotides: TGTGCCAGCAGCCAGGGAACGGCTGGGGCCAACGTCCTGACTTTC. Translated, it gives CASSQGTAGANVLTF.

CDR3 DNA sequence: TGTGCCAGCAGCGTAGAGCCCGGGGAGCTGTTTTTT. Translating gives CASSVEPGELFF. This chain joins TRBV9 and TRBJ2-2; D ambiguous. This CDR3 contains 12 residues. Trimming cost V 0 bases and J 6 bases, with 3 bases left between them. The germline V gene has CDR1 SGDLS and CDR2 YYNGEE.